Presented here are 11 T cell receptor beta chains from one specimen sequenced in a study of T-cell memory formation after mild COVID-19. From the 5' RACE reads, TCRdb called clonotypes with MiXCR, one entry per CDR3 protein. This sample has more than 110,000 distinct CDR3 sequences, with roughly 13% found just once. The material sequenced was PBMCs or a T cell subset sorted from them (not recorded which). The receptor set was obtained from an adult woman who had mild COVID-19 (a few samples of this study predate the infection). Cell type and time point are not known.

The chain couples TRBV24-1 to TRBJ2-2; D gene unclear. V was shortened by 8 bases and J by 6 bases, with 12 bases between the two germline ends. The CDR3 covers 13 residues. CDR1 and CDR2 (germline): KGHDR, SFDVKD. This CDR3 is CATTDFEAGELFF. The CDR3 bases are TGTGCCACCACCGACTTTGAGGCCGGGGAGCTGTTTTTT.

The chain joins TRBV6-1 to TRBJ2-7, with 9 bases that match TRBD2. Looked up from germline, CDR1 is MNHNS and CDR2 is SASEGT. The trim removed 10 bases at V and 3 bases at J, leaving 7 bases unmatched. CDR3 length equals 13 residues. Here the CDR3 reads CATNSGGFYEQYV. CDR3 nucleotide sequence: TGTGCCACCAACAGCGGGGGGTTCTACGAGCAGTACGTC.

In its sample, this clonotype was seen a few times. The V call is TRBV7-9, the J call TRBJ1-2, with D perhaps TRBD1 (6 bases). Germline V gene lookup returns CDR1 SEHNR and CDR2 FQNEAQ (reference sequence). The V and J ends lost 5 bases and 0 bases respectively, with 10 bases between them. The CDR3 runs to 14 residues. The CDR3 protein is CASSPQGTNYGYTF. CDR3 nucleotide sequence: TGTGCCAGCAGCCCACAGGGTACTAACTATGGCTACACCTTC. The variable domain in full, with the rest retrieved from reference TRBV7-9 and TRBJ1-2, is DTGVSQNPRHKITKRGQNVTFRCDPISEHNRLYWYRQTLGQGPEFLTYFQNEAQLEKSRLLSDRFSAERPKGSFSTLEIQRTEQGDSAMYLCASSPQGTNYGYTFGSGTRLTVV.

This clonotype occurred a few times. This rearrangement joins TRBV27 to TRBJ1-1; D gene unclear. Germline CDR1 and CDR2: MNHEY and SMNVEV (reference sequence). There are 14 residues in the CDR3. V dropped 6 bases and J dropped 2 bases, with 13 bases sitting between them. As DNA, the CDR3 is TGTGCCAGCAGGCCGAGTCCTCCCAACACTGAAGCTTTCTTT. Translation: CASRPSPPNTEAFF.

This clonotype was seen at least ten times. The chain employs TRBV18 and TRBJ2-7; 8 bases map to TRBD1. CDR1 KGHSH and CDR2 LQKENI come from the germline V gene. The CDR3 extends over 16 amino acids. The J segment lost 2 bases and the V segment lost 3 bases, leaving 9 bases of the junction unmatched. The CDR3: CASSPGSQTGAYEQYF. The CDR3 DNA sequence: TGTGCCAGCTCACCGGGTTCTCAGACAGGGGCCTACGAGCAGTACTTC. Looking up the rest from reference TRBV18 and TRBJ2-7 gives the full variable domain: NAGVMQNPRHLVRRRGQEARLRCSPMKGHSHVYWYRQLPEEGLKFMVYLQKENIIDESGMPKERFSAEFPKEGPSILRIQQVVRGDSAAYFCASSPGSQTGAYEQYFGPGTRLTVT.

V is TRBV12-3 or TRBV12-4 and J is TRBJ1-1; 9 bases are shared with TRBD1. V trimming: 4 bases; J trimming: 9 bases; junction bases outside the gene matches: 6. The CDR3 consists of 13 residues. The CDR3 spells CASSYGQGSKAFF. DNA of the CDR3: TGTGCCAGCAGTTATGGACAGGGGTCTAAAGCTTTCTTT.

This clonotype was detected a few times. At one end the junction does not follow the germline gene, possibly because of a read error. This chain connects TRBV25-1 to TRBJ2-4; either TRBD1 or TRBD2 may supply D (5 bases each). From germline, CDR1 is MGHDK and CDR2 SYGVNS. The CDR3 has 13 residues. The CDR3 region is CASSEQGEKIQYF. CDR3 nucleotide sequence: TGTGCCAGCAGTGAACAGGGAGAAAAAATTCAGTACTTC. The full variable domain, with the rest looked up from reference TRBV25-1 and TRBJ2-4, is EADIYQTPRYLVIGTGKKITLECSQTMGHDKMYWYQQDPGMELHLIHYSYGVNSTEKGDLSSESTVSRIRTEHFPLTLESARPSHTSQYLCASSEQGEKIQYFGAGTRLSVL.

This clonotype has more than one count but fewer than ten. CDR3 nucleotides: TGTGCCAGCAGCTCCCAGGGAAACACCGGGGAGCTGTTTTTT. Its protein product is CASSSQGNTGELFF. The chain carries TRBV7-6 and TRBJ2-2, with a weak D call TRBD1 (5 bases). This CDR3 contains 14 residues. V lost 4 bases and J lost 2, with 8 bases in between. Germline-derived CDR1 and CDR2 are SGHVS and FNYEAQ.

This clonotype has only a few counts. The rearrangement links TRBV4-2 to TRBJ1-1; tentatively, D is TRBD1 (5 bases). The CDR3 runs to 15 residues. Germline V lookup: CDR1 LGHNA, CDR2 YNFKEQ. V gave up 0 bases and J gave up 1 base, with 9 bases separating them. The CDR3 protein is CASSQDGGPNTEAFF. Written as DNA, the CDR3 is TGTGCCAGCAGCCAAGATGGGGGACCGAACACTGAAGCTTTCTTT.

The rearrangement joins TRBV30 to TRBJ2-6, with a weak D call TRBD2 (5 bases). V lost 4 bases and J 1 base, leaving 11 bases between the germline ends. The germline CDR1 and CDR2 sequences are GTSNPN and SVGIG (reference sequence). This CDR3 has 15 residues. The chain's CDR3 is CAWTRTLSGANVLTF. The CDR3 coding sequence is TGTGCCTGGACCCGGACTCTTTCTGGGGCCAACGTCCTGACTTTC.

A few counts support this clonotype. The chain has TRBV27 and TRBJ2-3; a possible D gene is TRBD2 (6 bases). The germline V gene has CDR1 MNHEY and CDR2 SMNVEV (reference sequence). V lost 5 bases, J lost 1 base, and 16 bases lay in between. The CDR3 consists of 16 residues. CDR3 DNA sequence: TGTGCCAGCAGTCCCCCTAGCGTTCAGGGCACAGATACGCAGTATTTT. It is translated as CASSPPSVQGTDTQYF.